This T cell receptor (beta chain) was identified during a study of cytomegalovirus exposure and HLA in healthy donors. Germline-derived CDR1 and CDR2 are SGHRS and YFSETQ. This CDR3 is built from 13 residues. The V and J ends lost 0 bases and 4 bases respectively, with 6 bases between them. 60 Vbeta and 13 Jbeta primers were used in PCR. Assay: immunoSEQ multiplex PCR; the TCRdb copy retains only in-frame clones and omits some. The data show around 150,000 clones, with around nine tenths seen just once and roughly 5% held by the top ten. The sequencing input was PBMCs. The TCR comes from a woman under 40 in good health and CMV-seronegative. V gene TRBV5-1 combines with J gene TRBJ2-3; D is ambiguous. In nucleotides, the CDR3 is TGCGCCAGCAGCTTGGGGAGCCCAGATACGCAGTATTTT. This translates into CASSLGSPDTQYF. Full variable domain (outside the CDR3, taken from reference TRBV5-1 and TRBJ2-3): KAGVTQTPRYLIKTRGQQVTLSCSPISGHRSVSWYQQTPGQGLQFLFEYFSETQRNKGNFPGRFSGRQFSNSRSEMNVSTLELGDSALYLCASSLGSPDTQYFGPGTRLTVL.